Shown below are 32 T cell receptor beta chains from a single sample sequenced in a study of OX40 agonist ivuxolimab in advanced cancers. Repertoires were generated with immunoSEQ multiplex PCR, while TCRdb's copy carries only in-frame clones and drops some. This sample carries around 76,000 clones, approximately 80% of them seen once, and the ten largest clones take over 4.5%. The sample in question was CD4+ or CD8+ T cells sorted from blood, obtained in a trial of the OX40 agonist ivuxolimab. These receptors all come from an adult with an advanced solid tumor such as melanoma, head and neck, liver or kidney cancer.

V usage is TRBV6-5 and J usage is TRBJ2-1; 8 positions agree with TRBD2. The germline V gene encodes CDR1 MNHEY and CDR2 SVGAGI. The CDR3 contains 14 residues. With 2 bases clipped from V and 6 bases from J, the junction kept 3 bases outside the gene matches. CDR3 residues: CASSYAGLANEQFF. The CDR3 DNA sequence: TGTGCCAGCAGTTACGCCGGACTAGCCAATGAGCAGTTCTTC.

CDR3 protein: CASSFGVAGGGNEQFF. The CDR3 nucleotides read TGTGCCAGCAGCTTCGGGGTAGCGGGAGGGGGCAATGAGCAGTTCTTC. V gene TRBV11-3 combines with J gene TRBJ2-1; 11 bases line up with TRBD2. V shed 3 bases and J 6 bases; nucleotides not matched to a gene: 7. Germline values: CDR1 SGHNT, CDR2 YENEEA. The CDR3 runs to 16 residues.

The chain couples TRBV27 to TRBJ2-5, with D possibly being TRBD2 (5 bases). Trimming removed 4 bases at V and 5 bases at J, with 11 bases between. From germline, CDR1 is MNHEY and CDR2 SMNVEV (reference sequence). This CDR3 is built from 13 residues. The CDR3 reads CASSWVPGETQYF. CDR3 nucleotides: TGTGCCAGCAGTTGGGTCCCGGGGGAGACCCAGTACTTC.

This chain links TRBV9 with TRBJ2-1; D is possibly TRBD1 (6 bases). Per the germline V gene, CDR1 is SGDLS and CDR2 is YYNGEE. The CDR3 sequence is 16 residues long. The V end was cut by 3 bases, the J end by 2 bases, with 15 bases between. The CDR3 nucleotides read TGTGCCAGCAGCGCGACTACAGGGCCCCCCTACAATGAGCAGTTCTTC. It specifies CASSATTGPPYNEQFF.

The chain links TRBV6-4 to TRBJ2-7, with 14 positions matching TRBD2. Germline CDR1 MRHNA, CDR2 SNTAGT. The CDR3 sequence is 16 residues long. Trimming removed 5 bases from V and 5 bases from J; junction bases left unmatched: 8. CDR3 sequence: CASSLTSGRALDEQYF. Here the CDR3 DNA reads TGTGCCAGCAGTTTGACTAGCGGGAGGGCCCTGGACGAGCAGTACTTC.

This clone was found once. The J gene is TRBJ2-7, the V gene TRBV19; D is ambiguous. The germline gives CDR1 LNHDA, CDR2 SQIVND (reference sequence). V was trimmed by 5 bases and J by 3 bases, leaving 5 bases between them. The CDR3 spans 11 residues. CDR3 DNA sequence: TGTGCCAGTAGTGATTACTACGAGCAGTACTTC. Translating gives CASSDYYEQYF.

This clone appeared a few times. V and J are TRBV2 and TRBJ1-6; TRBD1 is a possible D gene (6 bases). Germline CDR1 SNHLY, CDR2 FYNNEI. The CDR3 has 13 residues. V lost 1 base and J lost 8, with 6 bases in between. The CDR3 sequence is CASSEEGDSPLHF. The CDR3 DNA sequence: TGTGCCAGCAGTGAAGAGGGGGATTCACCCCTCCACTTT.

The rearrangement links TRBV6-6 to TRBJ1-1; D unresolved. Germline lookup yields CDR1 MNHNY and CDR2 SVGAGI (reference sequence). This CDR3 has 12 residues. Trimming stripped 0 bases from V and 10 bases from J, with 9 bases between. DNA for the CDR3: TGTGCCAGCAGTTACTCATCCCTGGTAGCTTTCTTT. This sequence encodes CASSYSSLVAFF.

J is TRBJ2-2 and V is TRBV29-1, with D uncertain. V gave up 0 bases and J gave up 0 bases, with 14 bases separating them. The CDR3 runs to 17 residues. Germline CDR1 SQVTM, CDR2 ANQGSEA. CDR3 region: CSVEDVDGESNTGELFF. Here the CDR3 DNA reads TGCAGCGTTGAAGATGTTGATGGCGAATCGAACACCGGGGAGCTGTTTTTT.

Here the CDR3 DNA reads TGTGCCAGCAGGGTGACAGGAAACTATGGCTACACCTTC. Its protein product is CASRVTGNYGYTF. This chain links TRBV6-6 with TRBJ1-2; tentative D call: TRBD1 (6 bases). Trimming shortened V by 6 bases and J by 2 bases, and 10 bases separated the two germline ends. There are 13 residues in the CDR3. CDR1 and CDR2 from the germline V gene are MNHNY and SVGAGI (reference sequence).

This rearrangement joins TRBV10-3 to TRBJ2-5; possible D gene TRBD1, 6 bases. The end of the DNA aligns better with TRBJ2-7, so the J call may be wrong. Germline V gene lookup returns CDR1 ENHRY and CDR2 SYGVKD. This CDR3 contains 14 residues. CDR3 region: CATTYDDRPYEQYF. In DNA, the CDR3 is TGTGCCACGACATACGATGACAGGCCCTACGAGCAGTACTTC.

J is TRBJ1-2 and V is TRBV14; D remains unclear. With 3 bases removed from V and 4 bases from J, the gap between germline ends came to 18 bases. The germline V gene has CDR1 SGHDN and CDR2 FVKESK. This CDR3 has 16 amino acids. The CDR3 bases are TGTGCCAGCAGCCATACGGGTCCAAGACCTTTCTATGGCTACACCTTC. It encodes CASSHTGPRPFYGYTF.

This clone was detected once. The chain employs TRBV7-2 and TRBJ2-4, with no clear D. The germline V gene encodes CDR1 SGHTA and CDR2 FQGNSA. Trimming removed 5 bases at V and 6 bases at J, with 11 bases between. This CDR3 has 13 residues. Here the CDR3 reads CASSPNKGNIQYF. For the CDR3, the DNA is TGTGCCAGCAGCCCCAATAAGGGAAACATTCAGTACTTC.

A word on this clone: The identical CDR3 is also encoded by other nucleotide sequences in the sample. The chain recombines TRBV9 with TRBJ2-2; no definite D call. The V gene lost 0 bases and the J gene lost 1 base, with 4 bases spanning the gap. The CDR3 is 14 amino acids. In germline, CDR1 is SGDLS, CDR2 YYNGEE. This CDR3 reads CASSVAGNTGELFF. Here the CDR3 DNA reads TGTGCCAGCAGCGTAGCAGGGAACACCGGGGAGCTGTTTTTT.

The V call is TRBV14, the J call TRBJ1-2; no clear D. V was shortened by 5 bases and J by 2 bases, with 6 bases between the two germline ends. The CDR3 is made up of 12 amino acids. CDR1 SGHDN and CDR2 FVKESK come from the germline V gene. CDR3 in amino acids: CASSSQNYGYTF. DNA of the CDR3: TGTGCCAGCAGCTCCCAGAACTATGGCTACACCTTC.

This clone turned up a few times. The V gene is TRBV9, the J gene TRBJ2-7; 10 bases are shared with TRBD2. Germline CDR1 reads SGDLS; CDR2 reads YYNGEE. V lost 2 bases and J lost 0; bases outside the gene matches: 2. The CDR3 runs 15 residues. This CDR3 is CASSVGLAASYEQYF. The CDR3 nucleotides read TGTGCCAGCAGCGTTGGACTAGCGGCCTCCTACGAGCAGTACTTC.

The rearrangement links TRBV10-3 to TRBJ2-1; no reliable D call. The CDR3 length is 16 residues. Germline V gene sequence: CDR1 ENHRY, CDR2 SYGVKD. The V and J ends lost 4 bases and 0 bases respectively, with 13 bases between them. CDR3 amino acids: CAISVTLPSSYNEQFF. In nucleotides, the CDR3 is TGTGCCATCAGTGTAACCCTACCGAGCTCCTACAATGAGCAGTTCTTC.

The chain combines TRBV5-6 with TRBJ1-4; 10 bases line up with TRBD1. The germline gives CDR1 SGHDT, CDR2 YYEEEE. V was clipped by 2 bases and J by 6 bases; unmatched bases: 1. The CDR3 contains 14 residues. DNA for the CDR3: TGTGCCAGCAGCTTAGGACAGGGGGATGAAAAACTGTTTTTT. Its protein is CASSLGQGDEKLFF.

CDR3 sequence reads: CASSINPGGYTF. As DNA, the CDR3 is TGTGCCAGCAGCATTAATCCAGGAGGCTACACCTTC. The genes are TRBV7-2 and TRBJ1-2; D is ambiguous. Trimming removed 5 bases at V and 8 bases at J, with 12 bases between. The CDR3 spans 12 residues. Germline CDR1 and CDR2: SGHTA and FQGNSA.

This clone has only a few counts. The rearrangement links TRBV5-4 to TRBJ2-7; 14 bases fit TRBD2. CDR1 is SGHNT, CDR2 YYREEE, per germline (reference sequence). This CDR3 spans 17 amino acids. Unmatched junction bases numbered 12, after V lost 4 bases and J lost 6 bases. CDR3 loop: CASSPGQGLAGEGEQYF. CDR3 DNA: TGTGCCAGCAGCCCCGGTCAGGGACTAGCGGGAGAAGGCGAGCAGTACTTC.

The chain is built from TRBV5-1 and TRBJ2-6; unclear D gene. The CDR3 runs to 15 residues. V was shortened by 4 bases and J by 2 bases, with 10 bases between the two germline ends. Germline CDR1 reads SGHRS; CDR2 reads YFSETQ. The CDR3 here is CASSPSTPGANVLTF. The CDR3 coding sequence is TGCGCCAGCAGCCCATCGACCCCTGGGGCCAACGTCCTGACTTTC.

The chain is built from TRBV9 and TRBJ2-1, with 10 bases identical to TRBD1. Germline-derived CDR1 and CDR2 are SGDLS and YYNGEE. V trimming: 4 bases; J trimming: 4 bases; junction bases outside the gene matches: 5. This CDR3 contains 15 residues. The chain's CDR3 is CASSLGQGEYNEQFF. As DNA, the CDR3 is TGTGCCAGCAGCCTCGGACAGGGGGAGTACAATGAGCAGTTCTTC.

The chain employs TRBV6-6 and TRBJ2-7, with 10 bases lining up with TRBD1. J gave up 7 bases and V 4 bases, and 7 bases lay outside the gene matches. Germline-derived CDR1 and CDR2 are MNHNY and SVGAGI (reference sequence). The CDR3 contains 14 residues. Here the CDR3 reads CASSSRDRGGEQYV. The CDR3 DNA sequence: TGTGCCAGCAGTTCCCGGGACAGGGGAGGAGAGCAGTACGTC.

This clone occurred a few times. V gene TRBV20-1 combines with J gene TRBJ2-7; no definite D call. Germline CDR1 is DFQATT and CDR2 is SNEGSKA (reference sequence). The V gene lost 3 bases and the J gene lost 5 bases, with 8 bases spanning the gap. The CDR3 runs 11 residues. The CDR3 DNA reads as TGCAGTGCTAGGTCTAACCACGAGCAGTACTTC. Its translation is CSARSNHEQYF.

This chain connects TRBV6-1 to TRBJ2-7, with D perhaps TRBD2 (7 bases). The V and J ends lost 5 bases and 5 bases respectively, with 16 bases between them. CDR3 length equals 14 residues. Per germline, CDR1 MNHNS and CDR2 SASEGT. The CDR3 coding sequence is TGTGCCAGCAGTCTTGGGGGGGACATCAACGAGCAGTACTTC. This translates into CASSLGGDINEQYF.

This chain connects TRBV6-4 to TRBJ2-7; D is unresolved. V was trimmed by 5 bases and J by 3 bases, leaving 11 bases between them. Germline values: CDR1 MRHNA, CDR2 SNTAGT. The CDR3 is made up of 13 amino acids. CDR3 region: CASSPGYNYEQYV. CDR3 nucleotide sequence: TGTGCCAGCAGTCCCGGGTACAACTACGAGCAGTACGTC.

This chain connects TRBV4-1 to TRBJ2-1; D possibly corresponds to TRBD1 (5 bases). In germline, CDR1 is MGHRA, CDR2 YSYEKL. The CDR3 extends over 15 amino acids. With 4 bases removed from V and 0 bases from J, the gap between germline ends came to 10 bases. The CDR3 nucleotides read TGCGCCAGCAGCCCTGACAGAAGCTCCTACAATGAGCAGTTCTTC. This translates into CASSPDRSSYNEQFF.

The CDR3 here is CASSTGQGANTGELFF. For the CDR3, the DNA is TGTGCCAGTAGTACGGGACAGGGGGCGAACACCGGGGAGCTGTTTTTT. The V gene is TRBV19, the J gene TRBJ2-2, with 11 nucleotides matching TRBD1. The CDR3 extends over 16 amino acids. V was pared by 4 bases and J by 0 bases, with 1 base of the junction left unmatched. CDR1 is LNHDA and CDR2 is SQIVND in the germline V gene (reference sequence).

This CDR3 reads CASSLNQETQYF. For the CDR3, the DNA is TGTGCCAGCAGCTTAAACCAAGAGACCCAGTACTTC. This chain uses TRBV7-9 with TRBJ2-5; no clear D. The CDR3 has 12 amino acids. CDR1 is SEHNR and CDR2 is FQNEAQ in the germline V gene (reference sequence). Trimming removed 2 bases from V and 0 bases from J, with 1 base in between.

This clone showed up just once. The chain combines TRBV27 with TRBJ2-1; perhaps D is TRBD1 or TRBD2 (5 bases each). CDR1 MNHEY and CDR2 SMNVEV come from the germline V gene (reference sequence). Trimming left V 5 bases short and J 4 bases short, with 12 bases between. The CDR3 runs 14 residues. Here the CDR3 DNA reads TGTGCCAGCAGTCCCTCGGGGCTATACAATGAGCAGTTCTTC. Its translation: CASSPSGLYNEQFF.

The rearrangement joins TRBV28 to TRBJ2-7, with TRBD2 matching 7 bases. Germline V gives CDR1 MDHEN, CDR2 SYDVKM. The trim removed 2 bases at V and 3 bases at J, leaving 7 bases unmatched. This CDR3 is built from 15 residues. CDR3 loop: CASSLIRGSGYEQYF. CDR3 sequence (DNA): TGTGCCAGCAGTTTAATTCGCGGGAGCGGCTACGAGCAGTACTTC.

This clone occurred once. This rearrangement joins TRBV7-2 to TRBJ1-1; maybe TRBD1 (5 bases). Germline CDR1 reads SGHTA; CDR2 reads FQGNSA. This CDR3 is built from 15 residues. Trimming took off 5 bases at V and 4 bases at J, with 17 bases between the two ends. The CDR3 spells CASSEADFGGTEAFF. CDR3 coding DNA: TGTGCCAGCAGCGAGGCCGACTTTGGGGGCACTGAAGCTTTCTTT.